This T cell receptor (beta chain) was sequenced for a study of blood T cell repertoires in COVID-19. Study as a whole: The study drew acute and convalescent COVID-19 samples from the United States, Italy and Spain. The cDNA or gDNA used as material had been derived from T cells, B-cell-depleted T cells, or PBMCs.

The CDR3 is 13 residues long. CDR1 SGHRS and CDR2 YFSETQ come from the germline V gene. The V segment lost 4 bases and the J segment 6 bases; nucleotides outside the gene matches: 6. Per the authors' pipeline: Nucleated cell counts were estimated from reference gene primer amplification. Method: immunoSEQ multiplex PCR; TCRdb's copy keeps in-frame clones and lacks some. That table is the source of V, J and clone size, and D and trimming were worked out from the DNA. The table has under 25,000 clones, 65% to 90% seen once. The sequencing sample was made of peripheral blood. The chain recombines TRBV5-1 with TRBJ2-7; 8 bases agree with TRBD1. The sequence derives from a man in his 70s with acute or convalescent COVID-19. This CDR3 is CASSIGQGVEQYF. CDR3 coding DNA: TGCGCCAGCAGCATAGGACAGGGAGTCGAGCAGTACTTC.